This is a list of T cell receptor beta chains from one sample in a study of T cells expressing NK-cell markers. TCRdb derives one entry per CDR3 protein from the 5' RACE reads, leaving out DNA. The ten top clones account for roughly 10%, within a sample of approximately 420,000 distinct CDR3 sequences. The sequencing input was blood T cells: a sorted CD56 or NKG2C T cell subset, CD4+ or CD8+ T cells, or bulk PBMC T cells (not recorded which). These receptors originate from a woman between 50 and 59 years old in good health. The CDR3 runs from the conserved cysteine through the conserved F or W.

v_call,j_call,cdr3_aa
TRBV12-3/TRBV12-4,TRBJ2-1,CASSLTGLAGVLSVNEQFF
TRBV5-1,TRBJ2-2,CASSLTMGHQGGELFF
TRBV9,TRBJ2-3,CASSVLAVSSTDTQYF
TRBV6-5,TRBJ2-3,CASQEVGDTQYF
TRBV4-1,TRBJ2-1,CASSHLPGGGNEQFF
TRBV29-1,TRBJ2-5,CSAAVYQETQYF
TRBV7-6,TRBJ1-3,CASFVVEDTIYF
TRBV5-1,TRBJ1-1,CASTQGFEAFF
TRBV7-2,TRBJ2-7,CASSSGGKGTGQYF
TRBV29-1,TRBJ2-1,CSVVPGGNEQFF
TRBV7-2,TRBJ1-4,CASSTNELNEKLFF
TRBV7-9,TRBJ2-7,CASSLALALGSYEQYF
TRBV5-1,TRBJ1-2,CASSSRGGPYYGYTF
TRBV5-4,TRBJ2-1,CASSFGTAYNEQFF
TRBV2,TRBJ2-2,CASSYPTSGANTGELFF
TRBV28,TRBJ2-2,CASRYQGVIGGELFF
TRBV20-1,TRBJ1-1,CSARDQGGDRKAFF
TRBV18,TRBJ2-7,CASSHPGQGAYEQYF
TRBV11-2,TRBJ2-3,CASSLTGVSTDTQYF
TRBV29-1,TRBJ1-3,CSARSVDTIYF
TRBV9,TRBJ2-5,CASSVGGNKETQYF
TRBV7-8,TRBJ1-6,CASSLYGHPVERSPLHF
TRBV20-1,TRBJ2-1,CSAPQFSSSTYNEQFF
TRBV11-2,TRBJ2-7,CASSPIRTATYEQYF
TRBV29-1,TRBJ2-3,CSLGSRAGVTDTQYF
TRBV19,TRBJ2-2,CASSMFGQNTGELFF
TRBV19,TRBJ2-5,CATRGGAGETQYF
TRBV6-1,TRBJ2-3,CASSEADGTDTQYF
TRBV20-1,TRBJ2-1,CSANPGQGFKQFF